The 25 T cell receptor beta chains presented below share a single source sample, sequenced in a study of T cell repertoires in cytomegalovirus infection. From the reads, TCRdb called clonotypes with MiXCR, one entry per CDR3 protein. The sample holds over 150,000 distinct CDR3 sequences, about 18% seen once. Specimen: CD8+ T cells from PBMCs. The receptors were gathered from a human donor in good health (CMV status not recorded). Some clones in this sample may be carry-over from other donors' samples.

This clonotype was seen only once. J is TRBJ2-7 and V is TRBV10-3; no reliable D call. The V gene's germline CDR1 is ENHRY and CDR2 SYGVKD. This CDR3 is 16 amino acids long. V shed 0 bases and J shed 2 bases, with 14 bases lying between them. As DNA, the CDR3 is TGTGCCATCAGTGAGTCGACGACCCCCTGGGCCTACGAGCAGTACTTC. Protein: CAISESTTPWAYEQYF.

Notes on this clonotype: Since no conserved phenylalanine or tryptophan closes the CDR3, a read error is the likely cause. The chain combines TRBV7-2 with TRBJ1-1; D is undetermined. V lost 5 bases and J 2 bases, leaving 12 bases between the germline ends. CDR1 SGHTA and CDR2 FQGNSA come from the germline V gene. The CDR3 spans 14 residues. CDR3 region: CASSPQSFNTEAFY. Written as DNA, the CDR3 is TGTGCCAGCAGCCCCCAAAGCTTCAACACTGAAGCTTTCTAT.

This clonotype appeared a few times. The CDR3 bases are TGTGCCAGTAGTATAGCGGGAATGTTGGATACGCAGTATTTT. Its translation: CASSIAGMLDTQYF. The chain employs TRBV19 and TRBJ2-3, with a weak D call TRBD2 (5 bases). The CDR3 is 14 amino acids. Germline V gene lookup returns CDR1 LNHDA and CDR2 SQIVND (reference sequence). The V end was cut by 1 base, the J end by 6 bases, with 11 bases between.

This chain connects TRBV7-6 to TRBJ1-1; a weak D match, TRBD1 (5 bases). V gave up 5 bases and J gave up 1 base, with 14 bases separating them. This CDR3 spans 15 amino acids. CDR1 and CDR2 (germline): SGHVS, FNYEAQ. CDR3 region: CASSTSQTGNTEAFF. CDR3 DNA: TGTGCCAGCAGCACCTCCCAAACAGGGAACACTGAAGCTTTCTTT. Full variable domain (outside the CDR3, taken from reference TRBV7-6 and TRBJ1-1): GAGVSQSPRYKVTKRGQDVALRCDPISGHVSLYWYRQALGQGPEFLTYFNYEAQQDKSGLPNDRFSAERPEGSISTLTIQRTEQRDSAMYRCASSTSQTGNTEAFFGQGTRLTVV.

The chain has TRBV2 and TRBJ2-3; TRBD2 matches at 11 bases. Per germline, CDR1 SNHLY and CDR2 FYNNEI. Trimming removed 0 bases from V and 2 bases from J; junction bases left unmatched: 7. CDR3 length equals 18 residues. This chain's CDR3 is CASSEAELAGAPTDTQYF. In nucleotides, the CDR3 is TGTGCCAGCAGTGAAGCGGAACTAGCGGGGGCACCCACAGATACGCAGTATTTT.

This clonotype turned up a few times. J is TRBJ2-1 and V is TRBV19; 7 bases agree with TRBD1. The CDR3 consists of 15 residues. Germline lookup yields CDR1 LNHDA and CDR2 SQIVND (reference sequence). V was clipped by 5 bases and J by 0 bases; unmatched bases: 4. The CDR3 coding sequence is TGTGCCAGTAGTCCGGGACAGAGCTCCTACAATGAGCAGTTCTTC. This codes for CASSPGQSSYNEQFF.

This chain links TRBV4-1 with TRBJ1-1; D ambiguous. CDR1 MGHRA and CDR2 YSYEKL come from the germline V gene. V dropped 0 bases and J dropped 9 bases, with 11 bases sitting between them. The CDR3 runs to 13 residues. The CDR3 region is CASSQDRSGKAFF. CDR3 DNA: TGCGCCAGCAGCCAAGATCGTAGCGGGAAAGCTTTCTTT.

The V call is TRBV29-1, the J call TRBJ1-5; D unresolved. Trimming removed 4 bases at V and 1 base at J, with 5 bases between. CDR1 SQVTM and CDR2 ANQGSEA come from the germline V gene. The CDR3 has 12 amino acids. The CDR3 here is CSVGSSNQPQHF. Written as DNA, the CDR3 is TGCAGCGTTGGGTCAAGCAATCAGCCCCAGCATTTT.

This clonotype has just a few counts. The chain employs TRBV20-1 and TRBJ2-1, with 15 bases identical to TRBD2. This CDR3 contains 17 residues. V shed 1 base, J shed 8 bases, and the junction held 9 bases outside the gene matches. From germline, CDR1 is DFQATT and CDR2 SNEGSKA (reference sequence). The CDR3 here is CSARGGLAGGAQYEQFF. CDR3 nucleotide sequence: TGCAGTGCTAGAGGGGGACTAGCGGGGGGTGCCCAGTATGAGCAGTTCTTC.

CDR3 nucleotides: TGTGCCAGCAGCTTATATGGGAACACCATATATTTT. Protein: CASSLYGNTIYF. The chain is built from TRBV7-8 and TRBJ1-3, with unresolved D. The V end was cut by 2 bases, the J end by 7 bases, with 6 bases between. The V gene's germline CDR1 is SGHVS and CDR2 FQNEAQ. The CDR3 totals 12 residues. Filled out from reference TRBV7-8 and TRBJ1-3, the complete variable domain reads GAGVSQSPRYKVAKRGQDVALRCDPISGHVSLFWYQQALGQGPEFLTYFQNEAQLDKSGLPSDRFFAERPEGSVSTLKIQRTQQEDSAVYLCASSLYGNTIYFGEGSWLTVV.

The V gene is TRBV7-9, the J gene TRBJ2-1; the D is unclear. Looked up from germline, CDR1 is SEHNR and CDR2 is FQNEAQ (reference sequence). Trimming pared 0 bases from V and 5 bases from J, leaving 8 bases between. This CDR3 region has 14 residues. CDR3 sequence (DNA): TGTGCCAGCAGCTTAGCGGCAGCAAACAATGAGCAGTTCTTC. The encoded protein is CASSLAAANNEQFF.

This clonotype was counted a few times. The chain is built from TRBV7-9 and TRBJ1-4, with 10 bases lining up with TRBD1. The CDR3 is 15 residues long. V dropped 4 bases and J dropped 8; count of bases not matched to a gene: 7. Looked up from germline, CDR1 is SEHNR and CDR2 is FQNEAQ (reference sequence). DNA of the CDR3: TGTGCCAGCAGCTCCAGGGACAGGGGAGGAGAAAAACTGTTTTTT. The encoded protein is CASSSRDRGGEKLFF.

V gene TRBV28 combines with J gene TRBJ2-3; D is unclear. This CDR3 region has 16 residues. Germline V gene sequence: CDR1 MDHEN, CDR2 SYDVKM. Trimming pared 1 base from V and 3 bases from J, leaving 14 bases between. CDR3 DNA sequence: TGTGCCAGCAGTTTATTAGGATTACTCACGACAGATACGCAGTATTTT. Protein: CASSLLGLLTTDTQYF.

This clonotype has a count of ten or more. The chain recombines TRBV7-8 with TRBJ1-1; D possibly corresponds to TRBD1 (5 bases). The CDR3 totals 15 residues. The V end was cut by 1 base, the J end by 0 bases, with 9 bases between. Germline V gene data show CDR1 as SGHVS and CDR2 as FQNEAQ. The CDR3 loop is CASSLGGGMNTEAFF. In nucleotides, the CDR3 is TGTGCCAGCAGCTTAGGGGGGGGAATGAACACTGAAGCTTTCTTT.

The chain joins TRBV29-1 to TRBJ2-7, with unresolved D. V was trimmed by 4 bases and J by 0 bases, leaving 4 bases between them. Looked up from germline, CDR1 is SQVTM and CDR2 is ANQGSEA. The length of the CDR3 is 11 residues. CDR3 protein: CSVGSSYEQYF. The CDR3 DNA is TGCAGCGTTGGCAGCTCCTACGAGCAGTACTTC.

The chain recombines TRBV28 with TRBJ1-1; tentatively, D is TRBD1 (5 bases). Trimming left V 6 bases short and J 0 bases short, with 11 bases between. Germline-derived CDR1 and CDR2 are MDHEN and SYDVKM. This CDR3 has 14 amino acids. CDR3 nucleotide sequence: TGTGCCAGCAGGCCGGGACTAATGAACACTGAAGCTTTCTTT. It specifies CASRPGLMNTEAFF.

There are a few counts of this clonotype. This rearrangement joins TRBV14 to TRBJ1-1; TRBD1 might be the D (5 bases). CDR1 is SGHDN and CDR2 is FVKESK in the germline V gene. This CDR3 has 15 residues. V was cut by 5 bases and J by 4 bases, with 17 bases left in between. The CDR3 is CASSVQGSPSTEAFF. Here the CDR3 DNA reads TGTGCCAGCAGCGTCCAGGGTTCTCCTAGCACTGAAGCTTTCTTT. Combining the CDR3 with reference TRBV14 and TRBJ1-1 gives the whole variable domain EAGVTQFPSHSVIEKGQTVTLRCDPISGHDNLYWYRRVMGKEIKFLLHFVKESKQDESGMPNNRFLAERTGGTYSTLKVQPAELEDSGVYFCASSVQGSPSTEAFFGQGTRLTVV.

The chain employs TRBV2 and TRBJ2-7; D might be TRBD2 (5 bases). The germline V and J ends were trimmed by 6 bases and 4 bases, with 13 bases remaining between them. The CDR3 runs to 13 residues. Per the germline V gene, CDR1 is SNHLY and CDR2 is FYNNEI. The chain's CDR3 is CASRTRTEYEQYF. CDR3 DNA: TGTGCCAGCAGGACCCGGACTGAGTACGAGCAGTACTTC.

This clonotype was counted only a few times. This chain joins TRBV6-2 or TRBV6-3 and TRBJ2-4, with no clear D. Per the germline V gene, CDR1 is MNHEY and CDR2 is SVGEGT. CDR3 size: 13 residues. The germline V and J ends were trimmed by 6 bases and 0 bases, with 6 bases remaining between them. DNA for the CDR3: TGTGCCAGCAGCGATTTAGCCAAAAACATTCAGTACTTC. This sequence encodes CASSDLAKNIQYF.

This clonotype was seen a few times. The chain recombines TRBV7-2 with TRBJ2-1; 11 bases map to TRBD2. The CDR3 runs to 16 residues. V dropped 5 bases and J dropped 4; count of bases not matched to a gene: 7. CDR1 is SGHTA and CDR2 is FQGNSA in the germline V gene. The CDR3 DNA sequence: TGTGCCAGCAGCCCTTACCTAGCGGGGGGTTACAATGAGCAGTTCTTC. Translating gives CASSPYLAGGYNEQFF.

The rearrangement links TRBV4-1 to TRBJ2-3; weak D call: TRBD1 (6 bases). The V and J ends lost 0 bases and 4 bases respectively, with 20 bases between them. Germline V gene lookup returns CDR1 MGHRA and CDR2 YSYEKL. CDR3 size: 18 residues. CDR3 protein: CASSQEQTGLERADTQYF. CDR3 coding DNA: TGCGCCAGCAGCCAAGAACAGACAGGTCTAGAGAGGGCAGATACGCAGTATTTT.

This clonotype has just a few counts. The DNA of the CDR3 is TGTGCCAGCAGCTCAGGACAGGATCTCTCCTACGAGCAGTACTTC. Its translation: CASSSGQDLSYEQYF. J is TRBJ2-7 and V is TRBV11-2, with 7 bases aligning to TRBD1. The CDR3 runs 15 residues. Germline V gene lookup returns CDR1 SGHAT and CDR2 FQNNGV. Trimming cost V 4 bases and J 0 bases; bases outside gene matches: 6.

The chain couples TRBV20-1 to TRBJ2-7; 9 bases are a match to TRBD1. Trimming removed 0 bases from V and 4 bases from J; junction bases left unmatched: 7. Germline CDR1 reads DFQATT; CDR2 reads SNEGSKA (reference sequence). The CDR3 loop spans 15 amino acids. The CDR3 is CSAREQGAFPYEQYF. The CDR3 DNA sequence: TGCAGTGCTAGAGAACAGGGGGCATTCCCATACGAGCAGTACTTC.

This clonotype was counted a few times. The chain joins TRBV6-2 or TRBV6-3 to TRBJ2-2; D is unclear. The germline V gene encodes CDR1 MNHEY and CDR2 SVGEGT. The CDR3 consists of 17 residues. The germline V and J ends were trimmed by 0 bases and 0 bases, with 11 bases remaining between them. For the CDR3, the DNA is TGTGCCAGCAGTTACTCGATAAACGGCGCGAACACCGGGGAGCTGTTTTTT. It codes for CASSYSINGANTGELFF.

This clonotype appeared a few times. This chain links TRBV7-8 with TRBJ2-1; TRBD1 aligns across 7 bases. The CDR3 length is 14 residues. V shed 3 bases, J shed 5 bases, and the junction held 4 bases outside the gene matches. Germline-derived CDR1 and CDR2 are SGHVS and FQNEAQ. Written as DNA, the CDR3 is TGTGCCAGCAGCTTTTTTACAGGGGACAATGAGCAGTTCTTC. Its protein is CASSFFTGDNEQFF.